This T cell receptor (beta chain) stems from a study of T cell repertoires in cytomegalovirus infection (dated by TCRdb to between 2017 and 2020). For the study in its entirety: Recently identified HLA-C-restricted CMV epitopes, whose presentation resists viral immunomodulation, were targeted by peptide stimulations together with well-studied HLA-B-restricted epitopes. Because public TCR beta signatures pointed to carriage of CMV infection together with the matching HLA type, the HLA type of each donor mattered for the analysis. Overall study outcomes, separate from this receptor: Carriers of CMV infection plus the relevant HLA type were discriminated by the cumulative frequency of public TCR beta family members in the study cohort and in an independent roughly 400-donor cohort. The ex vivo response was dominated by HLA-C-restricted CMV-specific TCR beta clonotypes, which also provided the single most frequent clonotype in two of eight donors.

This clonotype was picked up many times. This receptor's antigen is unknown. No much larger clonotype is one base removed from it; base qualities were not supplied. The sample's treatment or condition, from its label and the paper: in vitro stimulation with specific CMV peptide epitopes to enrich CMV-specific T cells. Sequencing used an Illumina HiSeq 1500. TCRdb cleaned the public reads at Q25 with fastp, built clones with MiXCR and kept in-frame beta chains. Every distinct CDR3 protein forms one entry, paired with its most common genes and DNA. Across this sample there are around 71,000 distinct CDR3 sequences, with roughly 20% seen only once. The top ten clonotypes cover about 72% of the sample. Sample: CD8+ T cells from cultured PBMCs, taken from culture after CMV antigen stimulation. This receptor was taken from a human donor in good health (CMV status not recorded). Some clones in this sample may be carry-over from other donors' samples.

CDR3 protein: CASSPGYNEQFF. In nucleotide form, the sequence is TGTGCCAGCAGCCCAGGCTACAATGAGCAGTTCTTC. Rearrangement joined TRBV7-2 to TRBJ2-1; confidence is insufficient to name the D gene. At the junction V is shortened by 5 bases and J by 3 bases, with 5 bases in between. Looking up the germline V gene yields CDR1 SGHTA and CDR2 FQGNSA. From its cysteine to its phenylalanine, the CDR3 spans 12 amino acids. The CDR3 DNA has 36 bases and is translated from base 1. Supplemented by the reference TRBV7-2 and TRBJ2-1 proteins around the CDR3, the complete variable domain is GAGVSQSPSNKVTEKGKDVELRCDPISGHTALYWYRQSLGQGLEFLIYFQGNSAPDKSGLPSDRFSAERTGGSVSTLTIQRTQQEDSAVYLCASSPGYNEQFFGPGTRLTVL.